Below, 8 T cell receptor beta chains from the same sample are listed, as sequenced in a study of blood T cells in healthy people across ages. Together with a sample-barcoded 5' primer, a J-beta primer mix was included in a second PCR lasting roughly 6 to 12 cycles. TCRdb analysed the 5' RACE reads with MiXCR anew, one entry per CDR3 protein. The sample yields 1.5 million to 2 million distinct CDR3 sequences, about 28% seen once. The sequenced sample was blood. Receptors were obtained from a woman aged 25 to 39 in good health.

The chain joins TRBV7-9 to TRBJ2-1; D may be TRBD2 (5 bases). Germline CDR1 and CDR2: SEHNR and FQNEAQ (reference sequence). CDR3 length: 18 amino acids. Trimming removed 5 bases at V and 0 bases at J, with 20 bases between. As DNA, the CDR3 is TGTGCCAGCAGCCCCGTTGGTGGGGAGTCTAGCTCCTACAATGAGCAGTTCTTC. This encodes CASSPVGGESSSYNEQFF.

J is TRBJ1-2 and V is TRBV5-1; a weak D match, TRBD1 (5 bases). The CDR3 consists of 14 residues. Trimming took off 1 base at V and 6 bases at J, with 13 bases between the two ends. The V gene's germline CDR1 is SGHRS and CDR2 YFSETQ. CDR3 in DNA: TGCGCCAGCAGCTTGAGCAGCGGGGGGAATGGCTACACCTTC. Protein: CASSLSSGGNGYTF.

The chain combines TRBV20-1 with TRBJ2-1; 13 bases align to TRBD2. V shed 5 bases and J 7 bases; nucleotides not matched to a gene: 8. Germline V gene data show CDR1 as DFQATT and CDR2 as SNEGSKA (reference sequence). This CDR3 region has 15 residues. The CDR3 is CSAGLAGVRENEQFF. Written as DNA, the CDR3 is TGCAGTGCTGGACTAGCGGGAGTTAGAGAGAATGAGCAGTTCTTC.

This sequence joins TRBV20-1 and TRBJ1-2; no reliable D call. CDR1 DFQATT and CDR2 SNEGSKA come from the germline V gene (reference sequence). The CDR3 contains 13 residues. V dropped 1 base and J dropped 4 bases, with 10 bases sitting between them. The CDR3 reads CSARVGVSYGYTF. The CDR3 DNA reads as TGCAGTGCTAGAGTGGGCGTTTCCTATGGCTACACCTTC.

The chain is built from TRBV7-9 and TRBJ2-1, with 13 bases fitting TRBD2. The germline CDR1 and CDR2 sequences are SEHNR and FQNEAQ (reference sequence). V shed 4 bases, J shed 7 bases, and the junction held 7 bases outside the gene matches. CDR3 length: 16 amino acids. DNA for the CDR3: TGTGCCAGCAGCTCTTGGACTAGCGGGAGAAAAAATGAGCAGTTCTTC. Its translation: CASSSWTSGRKNEQFF.

V is TRBV24-1 and J is TRBJ1-5; possibly TRBD1 for D (5 bases). Germline CDR1 is KGHDR and CDR2 is SFDVKD. Trimming cost V 7 bases and J 7 bases, with 16 bases left between them. The CDR3 spans 14 residues. The DNA for the CDR3 is TGTGCCACCAGCGCCGAGGCACAGGAGCAGCCCCAGCATTTT. This encodes CATSAEAQEQPQHF.

This clonotype has ten or more counts. The chain employs TRBV15 and TRBJ2-3, with 7 bases aligning to TRBD2. J was trimmed by 0 bases and V by 0 bases; bases with no gene match: 0. This CDR3 region has 15 residues. Germline loops: CDR1 LNHNV, CDR2 YYDKDF (reference sequence). This CDR3 is CATSREAGSTDTQYF. As DNA, the CDR3 is TGTGCCACCAGCAGAGAAGCGGGAAGCACAGATACGCAGTATTTT.

Only a few counts were recorded for this clonotype. CDR3 residues: CASSAVNTEAFF. CDR3 DNA sequence: TGTGCCAGCAGTGCTGTGAACACTGAAGCTTTCTTT. This chain joins TRBV2 and TRBJ1-1; D not resolved. Deletions cut 4 bases from V and 0 bases from J, with 3 bases between. The CDR3 length is 12 residues. Germline-derived CDR1 and CDR2 are SNHLY and FYNNEI.